These 30 T cell receptor beta chains originate from one sample sequenced in a study of T cell responses to AZD1222 COVID-19 vaccine. Sequencing used immunoSEQ multiplex PCR; TCRdb keeps in-frame clones, though not all of them. This table has 100,000 to 140,000 clones, 70% to 90% appearing once. Source: peripheral blood, taken 28 days after the second AZD1222 dose. These receptor sequences come from an adult who received the AZD1222 COVID-19 vaccine.

The rearrangement joins TRBV25-1 to TRBJ2-7; tentative D call: TRBD1 (5 bases). Germline-derived CDR1 and CDR2 are MGHDK and SYGVNS. The CDR3 has 12 amino acids. CDR3 sequence (DNA): TGTGCAGTTACAGGACCCAACTACGAGCAGTACTTC. Its protein is CAVTGPNYEQYF.

The chain has TRBV25-1 and TRBJ1-2, with a weak D call TRBD1 (5 bases). This CDR3 contains 16 residues. Trimming pared 4 bases from V and 0 bases from J, leaving 15 bases between. Germline V gives CDR1 MGHDK, CDR2 SYGVNS. The CDR3 DNA reads as TGTGCCAGCAGTGGAGGAAAAGGGACTGCTAACTATGGCTACACCTTC. The encoded protein is CASSGGKGTANYGYTF.

This clone was seen more than once but under ten times. V gene TRBV30 combines with J gene TRBJ2-7, with a possible D match to TRBD2 (6 bases). Germline V gene data show CDR1 as GTSNPN and CDR2 as SVGIG (reference sequence). With 3 bases removed from V and 7 bases from J, the gap between germline ends came to 13 bases. CDR3 length equals 12 residues. As DNA, the CDR3 is TGTGCCTGGAGGTCCCAGGGAGGAGAGCAGTACTTC. Residues: CAWRSQGGEQYF.

The chain carries TRBV3-1 (or the pseudogene TRBV3-2) and TRBJ1-3; D call uncertain. CDR1 LGHDT and CDR2 YNNKEL come from the germline V gene (reference sequence). This CDR3 is 18 amino acids long. With 0 bases removed from V and 0 bases from J, the gap between germline ends came to 15 bases. This CDR3 reads CASSQDYFKAGSGNTIYF. CDR3 DNA sequence: TGTGCCAGCAGCCAAGATTACTTCAAGGCAGGCTCTGGAAACACCATATATTTT.

This clone was seen a single time. The chain couples TRBV19 to TRBJ1-2; D not certain. Between the trimmed V and J ends, which lost 6 bases and 4 bases, there was a span of 12 bases. This CDR3 spans 13 amino acids. Looked up from germline, CDR1 is LNHDA and CDR2 is SQIVND (reference sequence). Here the CDR3 DNA reads TGTGCCAGTAGCAGGAGTCAGAGCTATGGCTACACCTTC. Its protein is CASSRSQSYGYTF.

The sample holds a few counts of this clone. As DNA, the CDR3 is TGTGCCTGGAGCGCAAATACAGATTCACCCCTCCACTTT. Amino acid sequence: CAWSANTDSPLHF. The chain carries TRBV30 and TRBJ1-6; D is undetermined. The V gene's germline CDR1 is GTSNPN and CDR2 SVGIG (reference sequence). The CDR3 contains 13 residues. V lost 3 bases and J lost 8, with 11 bases in between.

The chain links TRBV29-1 to TRBJ2-5; 7 nucleotides align to TRBD2. The CDR3 sequence is 12 residues long. The V segment lost 8 bases and the J segment 1 base; nucleotides outside the gene matches: 4. CDR1 and CDR2 from the germline V gene are SQVTM and ANQGSEA. This CDR3 reads CSLRLAQETQYF. The CDR3 DNA reads as TGCAGCCTAAGACTAGCCCAAGAGACCCAGTACTTC.

This rearrangement joins TRBV19 to TRBJ1-2; D gene ambiguous. V was shortened by 5 bases and J by 4 bases, with 20 bases between the two germline ends. The germline CDR1 and CDR2 sequences are LNHDA and SQIVND (reference sequence). The CDR3 covers 16 residues. The CDR3 coding sequence is TGTGCCAGTAGTCCCCCGGTAGTTGTCACCAGCTATGGCTACACCTTC. Residues: CASSPPVVVTSYGYTF.

The V and J genes are TRBV23-1 and TRBJ2-7, with D possibly TRBD1 on 5 matching bases. TRBV23-1 is classed as an ORF, of uncertain function. V shed 2 bases and J shed 6 bases, with 11 bases lying between them. CDR3 length: 13 amino acids. CDR3 DNA: TGCGCCAGCAGTCAACCCAGGGTGTGCGAGCAGTACTTC. It yields the protein CASSQPRVCEQYF.

CDR3 DNA: TGTGCCAGCAGCCAAGGAGGGCGAGGCAACTATGGCTACACCTTC. Its protein is CASSQGGRGNYGYTF. The chain combines TRBV3-1 (or the pseudogene TRBV3-2) with TRBJ1-2; D ambiguous. The CDR3 has 15 residues. Between the trimmed V and J ends, which lost 1 base and 2 bases, there was a span of 11 bases. Germline V CDR1 and CDR2: LGHDT, YNNKEL (reference sequence).

This rearrangement joins TRBV29-1 to TRBJ1-2; 7 bases are a match to TRBD1. CDR1 and CDR2 (germline): SQVTM, ANQGSEA. Trimming removed 4 bases from V and 7 bases from J; junction bases left unmatched: 15. CDR3 size: 15 residues. The CDR3 region has the DNA TGCAGCGTTGTCCCGTCCGGGACAGAGACGGTTGGCTACACCTTC. It codes for CSVVPSGTETVGYTF.

Of note for this clone: This sample includes further DNA sequences coding for the same CDR3. This sequence joins TRBV2 and TRBJ1-5; no reliable D call. The CDR3 loop spans 12 amino acids. Trimming took 4 bases from V and 3 from J, leaving 4 bases between them. Germline-derived CDR1 and CDR2 are SNHLY and FYNNEI. CDR3 sequence reads: CASSGNNQPQHF. The CDR3 DNA reads as TGTGCCAGCAGTGGGAACAATCAGCCCCAGCATTTT.

There are many counts of this clone. The V and J genes are TRBV5-1 and TRBJ1-6, with 7 bases aligning to TRBD1. The CDR3 is 16 amino acids. With V trimmed by 0 bases and J by 7 bases, 7 bases remained unmatched. Germline V CDR1 and CDR2: SGHRS, YFSETQ. The CDR3 sequence is CASSLAGGRGNSPLHF. DNA of the CDR3: TGCGCCAGCAGCTTGGCCGGGGGCAGGGGGAATTCACCCCTCCACTTT.

V is TRBV5-6 and J is TRBJ1-5; D gene unclear. The CDR3 covers 14 residues. Trimming took off 2 bases at V and 3 bases at J, with 9 bases between the two ends. Per germline, CDR1 SGHDT and CDR2 YYEEEE. Here the CDR3 DNA reads TGTGCCAGCAGCTTAGACCGCAACAATCAGCCCCAGCATTTT. This gives the protein CASSLDRNNQPQHF.

This clone appeared once. A read error may account for a junction end that differs from germline. V usage is TRBV4-2 and J usage is TRBJ1-1; no firm D call. Germline CDR1 and CDR2: LGHNA and YNFKEQ. The length of the CDR3 is 14 residues. The CDR3 nucleotides are TGTACCAGCAGCCCTGAGGGCGATAACACTGAAGCTTTCTTT. It codes for CTSSPEGDNTEAFF.

Details on this clone: It is unclear where the CDR3 begins or ends on the DNA, so no DNA is shown, and the CDR3 is as TCRdb lists it. The V and J genes are TRBV12-1 and TRBJ2-2; the table's D gene call, TRBD2, was not cross checked with the DNA. TRBV12-1 is a pseudogene segment. The CDR3 spans 16 amino acids, including both terminal residues. The CDR3 region is CASSFAAGNRTGELFF.

This clone has more than one count but fewer than ten. This chain uses TRBV7-9 with TRBJ1-2, with unresolved D. Deletions cut 1 base from V and 3 bases from J, with 6 bases between. Germline CDR1 is SEHNR and CDR2 is FQNEAQ (reference sequence). The CDR3 has 13 amino acids. For the CDR3, the DNA is TGTGCCAGCAGCTTAGAGGTTCACTATGGCTACACCTTC. Translation: CASSLEVHYGYTF.

The chain has TRBV5-1 and TRBJ1-1; D is unclear. This CDR3 comprises 11 residues. CDR1 and CDR2 (germline): SGHRS, YFSETQ. V gave up 2 bases and J gave up 5 bases, with 4 bases separating them. CDR3 sequence (DNA): TGCGCCAGCAGCTTCGGTACTGAAGCTTTCTTT. Its protein is CASSFGTEAFF.

The CDR3 loop is CASSNYRTAEAKNIQYF. DNA of the CDR3: TGTGCCAGCAGCAATTATCGTACGGCGGAGGCCAAAAACATTCAGTACTTC. This sequence joins TRBV5-8 and TRBJ2-4, with D unresolved. The CDR3 consists of 17 residues. Germline V CDR1 and CDR2: SGHTS, YDEGEE. The V and J ends lost 4 bases and 1 base respectively, with 18 bases between them.

The chain joins TRBV25-1 to TRBJ2-2; 7 nucleotides line up with TRBD2. V trimming: 1 base; J trimming: 1 base; junction bases outside the gene matches: 9. The CDR3 has 18 residues. The germline V gene has CDR1 MGHDK and CDR2 SYGVNS. This CDR3 reads CASSEFSGRVGNTGELFF. The CDR3 DNA sequence: TGTGCCAGCAGTGAATTTTCAGGGAGGGTCGGGAACACCGGGGAGCTGTTTTTT.

The chain links TRBV3-1 (or the pseudogene TRBV3-2) to TRBJ1-2, with a tentative D call TRBD1 (5 bases). This CDR3 spans 17 amino acids. V dropped 4 bases and J dropped 6 bases, with 24 bases sitting between them. Germline CDR1 LGHDT, CDR2 YNNKEL (reference sequence). CDR3 sequence reads: CASSPTNQGGPFNGYTF. Written as DNA, the CDR3 is TGTGCCAGCAGCCCCACGAATCAGGGAGGTCCATTTAATGGCTACACCTTC.

This clone is a singleton in its sample. The chain carries TRBV19 and TRBJ2-2; 7 nucleotides line up with TRBD2. The germline CDR1 and CDR2 sequences are LNHDA and SQIVND (reference sequence). J was trimmed by 6 bases and V by 4 bases; bases with no gene match: 8. This CDR3 has 15 amino acids. CDR3 residues: CASSSRGSGAGELFF. CDR3 coding DNA: TGTGCCAGTAGTAGTCGAGGGAGCGGGGCCGGGGAGCTGTTTTTT.

J is TRBJ1-1 and V is TRBV12-3 or TRBV12-4; a weak D match, TRBD1 (5 bases). V lost 3 bases to trimming and J lost 8 bases, with 13 bases between them. The CDR3 is made up of 13 amino acids. The CDR3 region is CASSFEGIREAFF. The CDR3 bases are TGTGCCAGCAGTTTCGAGGGGATCAGGGAAGCTTTCTTT.

This chain links TRBV3-1 (or the pseudogene TRBV3-2) with TRBJ1-6, with a weak D call TRBD1 (5 bases). Germline lookup yields CDR1 LGHDT and CDR2 YNNKEL (reference sequence). There are 16 residues in the CDR3. Trimming cost V 3 bases and J 5 bases, with 14 bases left between them. The CDR3 loop is CASSHSLTANNSPLHF. CDR3 bases: TGTGCCAGCAGCCATTCCCTGACAGCCAATAATTCACCCCTCCACTTT.

This chain joins TRBV27 and TRBJ1-5, with 8 bases matching TRBD1. CDR1 MNHEY and CDR2 SMNVEV come from the germline V gene (reference sequence). The CDR3 totals 15 residues. The V segment lost 6 bases and the J segment 1 base; nucleotides outside the gene matches: 5. The chain's CDR3 is CASSQGARSNQPQHF. The CDR3 coding sequence is TGTGCCAGCAGCCAGGGGGCGCGGAGCAATCAGCCCCAGCATTTT.

This rearrangement joins TRBV19 to TRBJ1-1, with TRBD1 identical over 12 bases. Trimming at V came to 7 bases and at J to 4 bases, leaving 7 bases not matched to a gene. The V gene's germline CDR1 is LNHDA and CDR2 SQIVND (reference sequence). CDR3 size: 15 residues. CDR3 DNA: TGTGCCAGTATCTGGGGGGGACAGGGGGCCACTGAAGCTTTCTTT. Encoded protein: CASIWGGQGATEAFF. Supplemented by reference TRBV19 and TRBJ1-1, the full variable domain reads DGGITQSPKYLFRKEGQNVTLSCEQNLNHDAMYWYRQDPGQGLRLIYYSQIVNDFQKGDIAEGYSVSREKKESFPLTVTSAQKNPTAFYLCASIWGGQGATEAFFGQGTRLTVV.

This clone has just one count. The chain recombines TRBV20-1 with TRBJ2-7, with TRBD1 matching over 7 bases. This CDR3 region has 14 residues. Germline CDR1 DFQATT, CDR2 SNEGSKA (reference sequence). The junction had 5 bases not matched to a gene; V was cut back by 3 bases and J by 0 bases. CDR3 sequence reads: CSASFRDSSYEQYF. DNA of the CDR3: TGCAGTGCTAGTTTCCGGGACAGCTCCTACGAGCAGTACTTC.

The V call is TRBV18, the J call TRBJ1-6; 7 nucleotides line up with TRBD1. Losses at the gene ends were 3 bases for V and 12 bases for J; bases not matched to a gene: 14. The germline CDR1 and CDR2 sequences are KGHSH and LQKENI. The CDR3 sequence is 16 residues long. CDR3 sequence reads: CASSPQGRQGFLPLHF. In nucleotides, the CDR3 is TGTGCCAGCTCACCGCAGGGTCGACAGGGCTTCCTACCCCTCCACTTT.

Here the CDR3 reads CASSSRGTSGFGSYNEQFF. In nucleotides, the CDR3 is TGTGCCAGTAGTAGTAGGGGAACTAGCGGTTTTGGCTCCTACAATGAGCAGTTCTTC. The chain employs TRBV19 and TRBJ2-1; 8 bases are shared with TRBD2. The V segment lost 4 bases and the J segment 0 bases; nucleotides outside the gene matches: 14. This CDR3 comprises 19 residues. Germline V lookup: CDR1 LNHDA, CDR2 SQIVND (reference sequence).

The chain combines TRBV2 with TRBJ2-1, with D possibly being TRBD1 or TRBD2 (5 bases each). V gave up 11 bases and J gave up 0 bases, with 14 bases separating them. CDR3 length equals 14 residues. Looked up from germline, CDR1 is SNHLY and CDR2 is FYNNEI. CDR3 region: CAAPPGGSYNEQFF. For the CDR3, the DNA is TGTGCCGCCCCCCCTGGGGGCTCCTACAATGAGCAGTTCTTC.